Each of the 32 T cell receptor beta chains below was sequenced from the same sample in a study of T cell responses to AZD1222 COVID-19 vaccine. Assay: immunoSEQ multiplex PCR; the TCRdb copy retains only in-frame clones and omits some. This table has around 150,000 clones, approximately 91% appearing once. Sequences were derived from peripheral blood, sampled 28 days after the second AZD1222 dose. The receptor source for this set is an adult who received the AZD1222 COVID-19 vaccine.

J is TRBJ2-1 and V is TRBV19; 8 bases fit TRBD2. Germline V gene lookup returns CDR1 LNHDA and CDR2 SQIVND (reference sequence). The V gene end was trimmed by 0 bases and the J gene end by 8 bases; junction bases not matched to a gene: 9. The CDR3 contains 16 residues. DNA of the CDR3: TGTGCCAGTAGTATAGAGACCGGGAGGGGGAGGTATGAGCAGTTCTTC. Its translation: CASSIETGRGRYEQFF. The full variable domain, in which reference TRBV19 and TRBJ2-1 provide the parts outside the CDR3, is DGGITQSPKYLFRKEGQNVTLSCEQNLNHDAMYWYRQDPGQGLRLIYYSQIVNDFQKGDIAEGYSVSREKKESFPLTVTSAQKNPTAFYLCASSIETGRGRYEQFFGPGTRLTVL.

This rearrangement joins TRBV3-1 (or the pseudogene TRBV3-2) to TRBJ2-5; 8 bases align to TRBD2. The length of the CDR3 is 14 residues. Germline V lookup: CDR1 LGHDT, CDR2 YNNKEL (reference sequence). V lost 4 bases to trimming and J lost 6 bases; unmatched junction nucleotides: 7. The CDR3 sequence is CASSPGRGEKTQYF. The CDR3, as DNA: TGTGCCAGCAGCCCAGGGCGGGGGGAAAAGACCCAGTACTTC.

The V call is TRBV19, the J call TRBJ1-2; no reliable D call. Germline assignment: CDR1 LNHDA and CDR2 SQIVND (reference sequence). With 2 bases removed from V and 2 bases from J, the gap between germline ends came to 6 bases. The CDR3 covers 13 residues. In DNA form, the CDR3 reads TGTGCCAGTAGTATAAACGAAAACTATGGCTACACCTTC. As protein: CASSINENYGYTF.

V gene TRBV10-2 combines with J gene TRBJ1-5; D remains ambiguous. The CDR3 length is 14 residues. Trimming left V 6 bases short and J 6 bases short, with 15 bases between. Germline lookup yields CDR1 WSHSY and CDR2 SAAADI. In DNA, the CDR3 is TGCGCCAGCAGCCCCCGCCCGGCCCCTCAGCCCCAGCATTTT. Translating gives CASSPRPAPQPQHF.

The chain employs TRBV30 and TRBJ1-4; TRBD1 might be the D (5 bases). CDR1 and CDR2 (germline): GTSNPN, SVGIG (reference sequence). Trimming left V 0 bases short and J 0 bases short, with 8 bases between. This CDR3 comprises 15 residues. CDR3 DNA: TGTGCCTGGAGTGTTGGGACCTCAACTAATGAAAAACTGTTTTTT. This encodes CAWSVGTSTNEKLFF. The full variable domain, rest sourced from reference TRBV30 and TRBJ1-4, is SQTIHQWPATLVQPVGSPLSLECTVEGTSNPNLYWYRQAAGRGLQLLFYSVGIGQISSEVPQNLSASRPQDRQFILSSKKLLLSDSGFYLCAWSVGTSTNEKLFFGSGTQLSVL.

The rearrangement links TRBV5-1 to TRBJ1-2, with TRBD1 identical over 8 bases. The junction had 5 bases not matched to a gene; V was cut back by 1 base and J by 3 bases. This CDR3 contains 15 residues. Germline values: CDR1 SGHRS, CDR2 YFSETQ. CDR3 bases: TGCGCCAGCAGCTTGACAGCGACAGGGGACTATGGCTACACCTTC. Its protein is CASSLTATGDYGYTF.

The V gene is TRBV2, the J gene TRBJ2-7, with D hard to call. V dropped 4 bases and J dropped 5 bases, with 6 bases sitting between them. This CDR3 is built from 11 residues. From germline, CDR1 is SNHLY and CDR2 FYNNEI. The CDR3 region has the DNA TGTGCCAGCAGTGGCCGGAACGAGCAGTACTTC. It is translated as CASSGRNEQYF.

This chain uses TRBV19 with TRBJ2-7; D is undetermined. CDR3 length: 14 residues. Per germline, CDR1 LNHDA and CDR2 SQIVND (reference sequence). V lost 0 bases and J 0 bases, leaving 6 bases between the germline ends. The CDR3 coding sequence is TGTGCCAGTAGTATAGAACCGGACTCCTACGAGCAGTACTTC. Translating gives CASSIEPDSYEQYF.

The chain joins TRBV20-1 to TRBJ1-4; 7 bases are shared with TRBD1. The germline gives CDR1 DFQATT, CDR2 SNEGSKA (reference sequence). V gave up 3 bases and J gave up 0 bases; unmatched junction bases: 4. This CDR3 is built from 15 residues. The CDR3 region has the DNA TGCAGTGCTAGTCGACAGGGTTCAACTAATGAAAAACTGTTTTTT. Amino acids: CSASRQGSTNEKLFF.

CDR3 residues: CASSHRQGQTGNTIYF. The CDR3 DNA is TGCGCCAGCAGTCACCGACAGGGCCAAACAGGAAACACCATATATTTT. V is TRBV5-1 and J is TRBJ1-3, with 7 bases lining up with TRBD1. Germline CDR1 and CDR2: SGHRS and YFSETQ. CDR3 length: 16 residues. V lost 5 bases to trimming and J lost 4 bases; unmatched junction nucleotides: 12. The full variable domain, its missing parts supplied by reference TRBV5-1 and TRBJ1-3, is KAGVTQTPRYLIKTRGQQVTLSCSPISGHRSVSWYQQTPGQGLQFLFEYFSETQRNKGNFPGRFSGRQFSNSRSEMNVSTLELGDSALYLCASSHRQGQTGNTIYFGEGSWLTVV.

The chain uses TRBV27 and TRBJ2-7; unclear D gene. The CDR3 loop spans 14 amino acids. Germline V gene sequence: CDR1 MNHEY, CDR2 SMNVEV (reference sequence). The V and J ends lost 6 bases and 0 bases respectively, with 12 bases between them. CDR3 bases: TGTGCCAGCAGCAGCAGCAGAATCTCCTACGAGCAGTACTTC. This translates into CASSSSRISYEQYF.

The chain employs TRBV6-5 and TRBJ1-2; possibly TRBD1 for D (6 bases). Per germline, CDR1 MNHEY and CDR2 SVGAGI. The CDR3 consists of 13 residues. Trimming cost V 6 bases and J 8 bases, with 16 bases left between them. CDR3 in DNA: TGTGCCAGCAGCACCCAGGGGTTGGGCGGCTACACCTTC. Encoded protein: CASSTQGLGGYTF.

The table lists this clone with a count of one. The chain combines TRBV6-4 with TRBJ2-7; a possible D gene is TRBD1 (5 bases). Trimming cost V 4 bases and J 3 bases, with 22 bases left between them. The CDR3 is made up of 17 amino acids. Germline V CDR1 and CDR2: MRHNA, SNTAGT. The CDR3 DNA is TGTGCCAGCAGTGGGCAAAGGGGAATCCGGCTGAGCTACGAGCAGTACTTC. Encoded protein: CASSGQRGIRLSYEQYF.

This sequence joins TRBV13 and TRBJ2-2, with TRBD1 identical over 7 bases. The CDR3 sequence is 16 residues long. The germline V gene encodes CDR1 PRHDT and CDR2 FYEKMQ (reference sequence). Trimming at V came to 1 base and at J to 5 bases, leaving 7 bases not matched to a gene. The CDR3 is CASSLVDQGETGELFF. The DNA for the CDR3 is TGTGCCAGCAGCTTAGTAGACCAGGGGGAGACCGGGGAGCTGTTTTTT.

The V call is TRBV27, the J call TRBJ2-7, with 11 bases fitting TRBD2. The V gene end was trimmed by 4 bases and the J gene end by 0 bases; junction bases not matched to a gene: 2. CDR1 and CDR2 (germline): MNHEY, SMNVEV (reference sequence). The CDR3 is 15 residues long. The CDR3 DNA reads as TGTGCCAGCAGTTATAGCGGGGGGGTCTCCTACGAGCAGTACTTC. Amino acid sequence: CASSYSGGVSYEQYF.

The J gene is TRBJ2-1, the V gene TRBV7-9; D gene ambiguous. The ends were cut back, 5 bases at V and 10 bases at J, with 9 bases in the middle. CDR1 SEHNR and CDR2 FQNEAQ come from the germline V gene (reference sequence). This CDR3 spans 11 amino acids. The CDR3 protein is CASSPLFEQFF. The CDR3 region has the DNA TGTGCCAGCAGCCCCCTGTTCGAGCAGTTCTTC. The full variable domain, in which reference TRBV7-9 and TRBJ2-1 provide the parts outside the CDR3, is DTGVSQNPRHKITKRGQNVTFRCDPISEHNRLYWYRQTLGQGPEFLTYFQNEAQLEKSRLLSDRFSAERPKGSFSTLEIQRTEQGDSAMYLCASSPLFEQFFGPGTRLTVL.

The chain couples TRBV4-1 to TRBJ2-3; 9 bases agree with TRBD1. V trimming: 1 base; J trimming: 2 bases; junction bases outside the gene matches: 1. The germline V gene has CDR1 MGHRA and CDR2 YSYEKL. The CDR3 consists of 15 residues. This CDR3 is CASSQGDRVTDTQYF. Written as DNA, the CDR3 is TGCGCCAGCAGCCAAGGGGACAGGGTCACAGATACGCAGTATTTT.

The J gene is TRBJ2-1, the V gene TRBV5-6; unclear D gene. The germline gives CDR1 SGHDT, CDR2 YYEEEE. V dropped 0 bases and J dropped 0 bases, with 7 bases sitting between them. This CDR3 spans 15 amino acids. CDR3 coding DNA: TGTGCCAGCAGCTTGGGTTTAGTCTCCTACAATGAGCAGTTCTTC. Amino acid sequence: CASSLGLVSYNEQFF. The entire variable domain, with the rest obtained from reference TRBV5-6 and TRBJ2-1, is as follows: DAGVTQSPTHLIKTRGQQVTLRCSPKSGHDTVSWYQQALGQGPQFIFQYYEEEERQRGNFPDRFSGHQFPNYSSELNVNALLLGDSALYLCASSLGLVSYNEQFFGPGTRLTVL.

The chain carries TRBV7-2 and TRBJ1-2; no clear D gene. This CDR3 is built from 14 residues. Germline V gives CDR1 SGHTA, CDR2 FQGNSA. Trimming removed 5 bases at V and 3 bases at J, with 13 bases between. CDR3 region: CASSPSGGDYGYTF. Here the CDR3 DNA reads TGTGCCAGCAGCCCCTCGGGCGGTGACTATGGCTACACCTTC.

The chain joins TRBV28 to TRBJ1-3; no clear D gene. V was trimmed by 5 bases and J by 1 base, leaving 12 bases between them. The germline V gene encodes CDR1 MDHEN and CDR2 SYDVKM. The CDR3 is made up of 15 amino acids. The CDR3 DNA reads as TGTGCCAGCAGTGCATCGACAAGTTCTGGAAACACCATATATTTT. Translating it yields CASSASTSSGNTIYF.

The chain recombines TRBV18 with TRBJ2-7; 7 nucleotides agree with TRBD2. The germline V gene encodes CDR1 KGHSH and CDR2 LQKENI. Trimming took 1 base from V and 6 from J; bases not matched to a gene: 3. The length of the CDR3 is 13 residues. The CDR3 DNA follows: TGTGCCAGCTCACCACGGACGGGAGGCGAGCAGTACTTC. It translates to CASSPRTGGEQYF.

The chain joins TRBV19 to TRBJ1-1; tentative D call: TRBD1 (6 bases). Germline loops: CDR1 LNHDA, CDR2 SQIVND (reference sequence). V lost 11 bases to trimming and J lost 1 base, with 23 bases between them. CDR3 length equals 16 residues. The CDR3 protein is CARGGITGTKNTEAFF. The CDR3 DNA reads TGTGCCCGTGGAGGTATTACAGGGACCAAGAACACTGAAGCTTTCTTT.

The chain uses TRBV5-1 and TRBJ1-1; D ambiguous. The CDR3 extends over 15 amino acids. V was cut by 0 bases and J by 1 base, with 10 bases left in between. CDR1 and CDR2 (germline): SGHRS, YFSETQ. Here the CDR3 reads CASSLEMAGNTEAFF. The DNA for the CDR3 is TGCGCCAGCAGCTTGGAGATGGCAGGGAACACTGAAGCTTTCTTT.

In nucleotides, the CDR3 is TGTGCCAGCAGCCAAGAGGGCGTGACAGGAAACACCATATATTTT. This encodes CASSQEGVTGNTIYF. This chain connects TRBV3-1 (or the pseudogene TRBV3-2) to TRBJ1-3, with D uncertain. V was pared by 0 bases and J by 4 bases, with 10 bases between. Germline V gene data show CDR1 as LGHDT and CDR2 as YNNKEL (reference sequence). The CDR3 loop spans 15 amino acids.

This chain links TRBV3-1 (or the pseudogene TRBV3-2) with TRBJ2-3; 7 bases are shared with TRBD1. J lost 3 bases, V lost 4 bases, and 13 bases had no gene match. Per the germline V gene, CDR1 is LGHDT and CDR2 is YNNKEL (reference sequence). The CDR3 consists of 17 residues. This chain's CDR3 is CASSPKPRQGLTDTQYF. The DNA of the CDR3 is TGTGCCAGCAGCCCCAAGCCGAGACAGGGTTTAACAGATACGCAGTATTTT.

V gene TRBV5-4 combines with J gene TRBJ1-3; no firm D call. Germline CDR1 reads SGHNT; CDR2 reads YYREEE (reference sequence). CDR3 length: 13 amino acids. The V gene lost 1 base and the J gene lost 6 bases, with 8 bases spanning the gap. The DNA of the CDR3 is TGTGCCAGCAGCTTGAGAGACCAAAACACCATATATTTT. Residues: CASSLRDQNTIYF. The full variable domain, its missing parts supplied by reference TRBV5-4 and TRBJ1-3, is ETGVTQSPTHLIKTRGQQVTLRCSSQSGHNTVSWYQQALGQGPQFIFQYYREEENGRGNFPPRFSGLQFPNYSSELNVNALELDDSALYLCASSLRDQNTIYFGEGSWLTVV.

This sequence joins TRBV5-6 and TRBJ2-1; the match to TRBD2 covers 9 bases. Trimming removed 4 bases from V and 8 bases from J; junction bases left unmatched: 13. The length of the CDR3 is 16 residues. The germline gives CDR1 SGHDT, CDR2 YYEEEE. The CDR3 DNA reads TGTGCCAGCAGCCAGCAAGGCGGGAGGGCCCAGGATGAGCAGTTCTTC. This codes for CASSQQGGRAQDEQFF.

In its sample, this clone was seen once. The gene calls are TRBV5-1 and TRBJ1-1; 8 bases agree with TRBD1. This CDR3 is 16 amino acids long. V was pared by 0 bases and J by 1 base, with 5 bases of the junction left unmatched. Germline V gene data show CDR1 as SGHRS and CDR2 as YFSETQ. CDR3 sequence: CASSLVRTGPNTEAFF. CDR3 nucleotide sequence: TGCGCCAGCAGCTTGGTCCGGACAGGGCCGAACACTGAAGCTTTCTTT.

J is TRBJ2-5 and V is TRBV9; 7 nucleotides align to TRBD1. This CDR3 has 13 amino acids. Losses at the gene ends were 5 bases for V and 3 bases for J; bases not matched to a gene: 4. In germline, CDR1 is SGDLS, CDR2 YYNGEE. In DNA form, the CDR3 reads TGTGCCAGCAGTTTTACAGGGGAAGAGACCCAGTACTTC. Its translation: CASSFTGEETQYF.

The gene calls are TRBV27 and TRBJ1-5, with D perhaps matching TRBD1 (5 bases). V was clipped by 6 bases and J by 4 bases, with 25 bases between them. The CDR3 has 18 amino acids. The germline CDR1 and CDR2 sequences are MNHEY and SMNVEV (reference sequence). Written as DNA, the CDR3 is TGTGCCAGCAGACCATCGAGGGGCGGATCCAAGTGGAATCAGCCCCAGCATTTT. The encoded protein is CASRPSRGGSKWNQPQHF.

V is TRBV5-4 and J is TRBJ2-5, with 10 bases lining up with TRBD1. V was pared by 6 bases and J by 2 bases, with 4 bases of the junction left unmatched. The CDR3 is 14 amino acids. Germline assignment: CDR1 SGHNT and CDR2 YYREEE (reference sequence). CDR3 sequence (DNA): TGTGCCAGCACCCGGACAGGGGGACAAGAGACCCAGTACTTC. Protein sequence: CASTRTGGQETQYF.

The table lists this clone with a few counts. The chain links TRBV5-1 to TRBJ2-7; TRBD1 matches at 10 bases. The CDR3 extends over 15 amino acids. Germline values: CDR1 SGHRS, CDR2 YFSETQ. V lost 4 bases and J lost 4; bases outside the gene matches: 8. CDR3 sequence (DNA): TGCGCCAGCAGCCCCAGGCCGGACAGGGGGTACGAGCAGTACTTC. Translation: CASSPRPDRGYEQYF.